This TCR beta chain was found in a study of spatial heterogeneity in lung cancer. Many counts were recorded for this clonotype. TCRdb ran MiXCR on the 5' RACE reads and lists one entry per CDR3 protein. Of 2,500 to 3,500 distinct CDR3 sequences detected, 40% to 50% appear once; the ten largest clones hold roughly 79%. Germline CDR1 is SNHLY and CDR2 is FYNNEI. This CDR3 region has 15 residues. Between the trimmed V and J ends, which lost 4 bases and 3 bases, there was a span of 15 bases. As for time point: sample taken at primary tumor resection. Sequencing was performed on whole RNA extracted from tumor and nontumor lung tissue, or from frozen PBMC, and the material was left unsorted.

The J gene is TRBJ2-5, the V gene TRBV2; D not resolved. Specimen: PBMCs, collected at surgery. The origin of this receptor is a male donor with early-stage non-small cell lung cancer. The CDR3 nucleotides read TGTGCCAGCAGTGTTACCCGAATCGGAAAAGAGACCCAGTACTTC. It translates to CASSVTRIGKETQYF.